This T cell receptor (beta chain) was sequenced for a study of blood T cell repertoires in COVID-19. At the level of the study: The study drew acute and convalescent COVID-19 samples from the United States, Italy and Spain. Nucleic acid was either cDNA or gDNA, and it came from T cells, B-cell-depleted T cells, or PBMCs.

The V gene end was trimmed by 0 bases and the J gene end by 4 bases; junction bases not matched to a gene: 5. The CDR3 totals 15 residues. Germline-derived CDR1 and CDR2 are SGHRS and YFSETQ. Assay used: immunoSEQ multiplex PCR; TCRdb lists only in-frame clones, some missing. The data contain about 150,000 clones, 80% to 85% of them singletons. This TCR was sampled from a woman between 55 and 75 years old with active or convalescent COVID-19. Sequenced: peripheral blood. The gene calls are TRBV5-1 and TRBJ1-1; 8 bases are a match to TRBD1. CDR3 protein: CASSLEGQGGTEAFF. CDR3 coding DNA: TGCGCCAGCAGCTTGGAAGGACAGGGAGGCACTGAAGCTTTCTTT. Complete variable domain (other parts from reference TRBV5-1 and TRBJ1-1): KAGVTQTPRYLIKTRGQQVTLSCSPISGHRSVSWYQQTPGQGLQFLFEYFSETQRNKGNFPGRFSGRQFSNSRSEMNVSTLELGDSALYLCASSLEGQGGTEAFFGQGTRLTVV.